This entry lists 15 T cell receptor beta chains sequenced from one sample in a study of cytomegalovirus exposure and HLA in healthy donors. Both 60 Vbeta primers and 13 Jbeta primers went into the PCR. Sequenced by immunoSEQ multiplex PCR; TCRdb stores in-frame clones only, minus some. The profile shows about 160,000 clones, 65% to 80% of them singletons. Sequenced material: PBMCs. The receptors were gathered from a woman between 45 and 60 years old in good health and CMV-seropositive.

J is TRBJ2-7 and V is TRBV7-6; 10 bases are shared with TRBD1. Unmatched junction bases numbered 2, after V lost 3 bases and J lost 6 bases. CDR3 length equals 13 residues. Germline V gene sequence: CDR1 SGHVS, CDR2 FNYEAQ. This CDR3 reads CASSLGQGFEQYF. The CDR3 DNA sequence: TGTGCCAGCAGCTTGGGACAGGGGTTCGAGCAGTACTTC.

In this sample, this clone turned up once. The rearrangement uses TRBV6-5 and TRBJ2-2; D is undetermined. Per germline, CDR1 MNHEY and CDR2 SVGAGI. Trimming removed 7 bases at V and 4 bases at J, with 13 bases between. The CDR3 sequence is 14 residues long. The CDR3 loop reads CASTQRGVTGELFF. Here the CDR3 DNA reads TGTGCCAGCACGCAACGCGGAGTCACCGGGGAGCTGTTTTTT.

The V call is TRBV5-1, the J call TRBJ1-4, with 8 bases lining up with TRBD1. The V gene's germline CDR1 is SGHRS and CDR2 YFSETQ. The CDR3 is 15 residues long. The V segment lost 0 bases and the J segment 8 bases; nucleotides outside the gene matches: 6. CDR3 coding DNA: TGCGCCAGCAGCTTGGGACAGGGGATTTGGGAAAAACTGTTTTTT. As protein: CASSLGQGIWEKLFF.

This sequence joins TRBV9 and TRBJ2-5; 8 bases agree with TRBD2. The germline V gene encodes CDR1 SGDLS and CDR2 YYNGEE. This CDR3 comprises 14 residues. The trim removed 4 bases at V and 5 bases at J, leaving 7 bases unmatched. The CDR3 DNA is TGTGCCAGCAGCACCGGGGGGGGCCGGGAGACCCAGTACTTC. The encoded protein is CASSTGGGRETQYF.

V usage is TRBV5-6 and J usage is TRBJ2-5; D gene ambiguous. Germline loops: CDR1 SGHDT, CDR2 YYEEEE. The V and J ends lost 0 bases and 7 bases respectively, with 10 bases between them. The CDR3 totals 13 residues. The CDR3 loop reads CASSLASIGTQYF. DNA of the CDR3: TGTGCCAGCAGCTTGGCGAGTATCGGGACCCAGTACTTC.

V is TRBV6-6 and J is TRBJ1-1, with 7 positions matching TRBD1. The junction had 3 bases not matched to a gene; V was cut back by 6 bases and J by 8 bases. The CDR3 length is 11 residues. Germline V lookup: CDR1 MNHNY, CDR2 SVGAGI (reference sequence). The CDR3 loop is CASSRDREAFF. CDR3 bases: TGTGCCAGCAGCCGGGACAGAGAAGCTTTCTTT.

This chain connects TRBV5-5 to TRBJ1-2; D is unresolved. The germline V and J ends were trimmed by 1 base and 7 bases, with 14 bases remaining between them. Germline V gene lookup returns CDR1 SGHKS and CDR2 YYEKEE (reference sequence). The CDR3 runs 14 residues. The CDR3 here is CASSLREGMVGYTF. CDR3 DNA sequence: TGTGCCAGCAGCTTGCGGGAGGGTATGGTTGGCTACACCTTC.

This sequence joins TRBV5-6 and TRBJ1-6; possibly TRBD1 for D (5 bases). The CDR3 length is 14 residues. Trimming took off 2 bases at V and 10 bases at J, with 13 bases between the two ends. Germline V gene lookup returns CDR1 SGHDT and CDR2 YYEEEE. CDR3 loop: CASSFGGRGSPLHF. In nucleotides, the CDR3 is TGTGCCAGCAGCTTCGGGGGTAGGGGCTCACCCCTCCACTTT.

This clone has only one observation. J is TRBJ2-5 and V is TRBV5-1; weak D call: TRBD2 (7 bases). The J call may be incorrect, as the DNA end agrees better with TRBJ2-7. CDR1 SGHRS and CDR2 YFSETQ come from the germline V gene. The CDR3 consists of 15 residues. CDR3 region: CASSLEGGLGYEQYF. CDR3 nucleotides: TGCGCCAGCAGCTTGGAGGGGGGGCTGGGTTACGAGCAGTACTTC.

This clone is a singleton in its sample. This chain joins TRBV10-1 and TRBJ2-5; D possibly corresponds to TRBD2 (6 bases). V lost 10 bases and J lost 7, with 13 bases in between. Germline CDR1 WNHNN, CDR2 SYGVQD (reference sequence). The CDR3 extends over 11 amino acids. This CDR3 is CATDGAGTQYF. In DNA, the CDR3 is TGCGCCACAGACGGAGCGGGGACCCAGTACTTC.

A note on this clone: This sample also contains other DNA sequences that code for the same CDR3. The chain carries TRBV5-1 and TRBJ2-5, with 7 positions matching TRBD2. Per germline, CDR1 SGHRS and CDR2 YFSETQ. The length of the CDR3 is 13 residues. V lost 2 bases, J lost 3 bases, and 1 base stayed unmatched. CDR3: CASSLSGEETQYF. The CDR3 DNA reads TGCGCCAGCAGCTTAAGCGGGGAAGAGACCCAGTACTTC. Looking up the rest from reference TRBV5-1 and TRBJ2-5 gives the full variable domain: KAGVTQTPRYLIKTRGQQVTLSCSPISGHRSVSWYQQTPGQGLQFLFEYFSETQRNKGNFPGRFSGRQFSNSRSEMNVSTLELGDSALYLCASSLSGEETQYFGPGTRLLVL.

The chain employs TRBV9 and TRBJ2-1; the D gene is possibly TRBD2 (5 bases). Germline loops: CDR1 SGDLS, CDR2 YYNGEE. The CDR3 extends over 14 amino acids. V was clipped by 0 bases and J by 6 bases, with 10 bases between them. The CDR3 protein is CASSVVPEANEQFF. The CDR3, as DNA: TGTGCCAGCAGCGTAGTGCCGGAGGCCAATGAGCAGTTCTTC.

The rearrangement links TRBV7-6 to TRBJ2-7, with TRBD1 identical over 8 bases. The CDR3 spans 13 residues. With 5 bases clipped from V and 6 bases from J, the junction kept 6 bases outside the gene matches. Germline V gene sequence: CDR1 SGHVS, CDR2 FNYEAQ. CDR3: CASSRQTGAEQYF. The CDR3 bases are TGTGCCAGCAGCAGACAGACAGGGGCCGAGCAGTACTTC.

This clone was detected a few times. The chain combines TRBV15 with TRBJ2-7, with 7 bases aligning to TRBD2. The V segment lost 5 bases and the J segment 4 bases; nucleotides outside the gene matches: 14. The CDR3 loop spans 16 amino acids. Germline CDR1 reads LNHNV; CDR2 reads YYDKDF (reference sequence). The CDR3 nucleotides read TGTGCCACCAGCCCTAGCGGCCCATCTGGGGGATACGAGCAGTACTTC. The encoded protein is CATSPSGPSGGYEQYF.

This clone was counted only a few times. The chain joins TRBV11-2 to TRBJ2-3, with 7 bases that match TRBD2. Germline CDR1 SGHAT, CDR2 FQNNGV. The junction had 3 bases not matched to a gene; V was cut back by 5 bases and J by 4 bases. The CDR3 consists of 13 residues. CDR3 in DNA: TGTGCCAGCAGCGGAGGACTAGCAGATACGCAGTATTTT. Amino acid sequence: CASSGGLADTQYF.